This T cell receptor beta chain was documented in a study of blood T cell repertoires in COVID-19. About the study: Some COVID-19 samples were acute and others convalescent; all came from the United States, Italy and Spain.

The trim removed 0 bases at V and 4 bases at J, leaving 2 bases unmatched. This CDR3 spans 15 amino acids. Germline values: CDR1 SGHRS, CDR2 YFSETQ. This table comes from immunoSEQ multiplex PCR, and its TCRdb copy is limited to in-frame clones, with some not included. The table includes roughly 140,000 clones, under 85% detected once. This clone has just a few counts. Sequenced input: peripheral blood. The chain has TRBV5-1 and TRBJ2-5, with 11 positions matching TRBD1. The receptor comes from a woman aged 80 or over with acute or convalescent COVID-19. CDR3 amino acids: CASSLEGQGGETQYF. In DNA form, the CDR3 reads TGCGCCAGCAGCTTGGAGGGACAGGGGGGAGAGACCCAGTACTTC.